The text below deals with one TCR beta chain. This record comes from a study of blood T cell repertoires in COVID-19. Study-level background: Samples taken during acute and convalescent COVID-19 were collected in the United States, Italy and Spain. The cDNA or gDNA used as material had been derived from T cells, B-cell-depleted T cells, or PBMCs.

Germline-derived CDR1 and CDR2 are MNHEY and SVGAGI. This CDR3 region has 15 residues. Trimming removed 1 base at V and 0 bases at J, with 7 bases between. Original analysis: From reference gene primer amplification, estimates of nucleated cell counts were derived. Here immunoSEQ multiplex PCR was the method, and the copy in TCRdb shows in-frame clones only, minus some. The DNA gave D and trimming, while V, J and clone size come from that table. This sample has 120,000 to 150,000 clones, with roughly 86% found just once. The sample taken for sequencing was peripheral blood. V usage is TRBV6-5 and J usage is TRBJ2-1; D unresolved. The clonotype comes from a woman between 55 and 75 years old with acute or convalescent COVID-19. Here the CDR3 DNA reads TGTGCCAGCAGTTACTTGGGCAGCTCCTACAATGAGCAGTTCTTC. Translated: CASSYLGSSYNEQFF.